What follows are 27 T cell receptor beta chains derived from one specimen sequenced in a study of monozygotic twins with inflammatory bowel disease. From the 5' RACE reads, TCRdb lists one entry per CDR3 protein and no DNA. The sample table includes around 140,000 distinct CDR3 sequences. Material: blood. These receptor sequences come from a human donor with ulcerative colitis or Crohn's disease, or a healthy co-twin of an affected twin (not recorded which).

J is TRBJ2-7 and V is TRBV19; absent DNA, TCRdb's TRBD1 call cannot be checked. The CDR3 spans 14 residues. The germline gives CDR1 LNHDA, CDR2 SQIVND (reference sequence). CDR3 loop: CASSRDRSSYEQYF.

The V and J genes are TRBV6-6 and TRBJ2-7. Germline V gene data show CDR1 as MNHNY and CDR2 as SVGAGI (reference sequence). This CDR3 has 11 amino acids. The CDR3 protein is CASSYSGEQYF.

This sequence joins TRBV5-1 and TRBJ1-1. CDR3 size: 12 residues. CDR1 is SGHRS, CDR2 YFSETQ, per germline. The CDR3 region is CASSETNTEAFF.

The chain combines TRBV29-1 with TRBJ2-7; TCRdb's D gene call, TRBD2, goes unchecked for lack of DNA. Germline CDR1 and CDR2: SQVTM and ANQGSEA. This CDR3 has 15 residues. The CDR3 here is CSVEGPGPSSYEQYF.

This rearrangement joins TRBV29-1 to TRBJ2-5; the TCRdb call, TRBD2, lacks DNA for checking. From germline, CDR1 is SQVTM and CDR2 ANQGSEA. The CDR3 sequence is 13 residues long. CDR3 residues: CSGRDFYQETQYF. Drawing the rest from reference TRBV29-1 and TRBJ2-5, the complete variable domain is SAVISQKPSRDICQRGTSLTIQCQVDSQVTMMFWYRQQPGQSLTLIATANQGSEATYESGFVIDKFPISRPNLTFSTLTVSNMSPEDSSIYLCSGRDFYQETQYFGPGTRLLVL.

The CDR3 spells CASSSGGWTEAFF. The V and J genes are TRBV7-9 and TRBJ1-1; TCRdb gives TRBD1 as the D gene, but with no DNA this cannot be confirmed. The CDR3 is 13 residues long. CDR1 and CDR2 from the germline V gene are SEHNR and FQNEAQ (reference sequence).

V usage is TRBV7-3 and J usage is TRBJ2-1; TCRdb reports TRBD1, a call that lacks DNA to check it against. The germline V gene has CDR1 SGHTA and CDR2 FQGTGA. The CDR3 is made up of 16 amino acids. The CDR3: CASSLTAGRDINEQFF.

The chain recombines TRBV5-1 with TRBJ2-1; TCRdb outputs TRBD2, but without DNA this stays unchecked. CDR1 is SGHRS and CDR2 is YFSETQ in the germline V gene. The CDR3 is 17 residues long. This chain's CDR3 is CASSPASSGFSYNEQFF.

The rearrangement joins TRBV20-1 to TRBJ2-7; TCRdb reports TRBD1, a call that lacks DNA to check it against. The germline CDR1 and CDR2 sequences are DFQATT and SNEGSKA (reference sequence). The CDR3 contains 15 residues. The CDR3 reads CSARDPVPPTAEQYF.

The rearrangement links TRBV5-1 to TRBJ1-2; TCRdb proposes TRBD1, but this gene call is untestable without DNA. Germline V gene data show CDR1 as SGHRS and CDR2 as YFSETQ. CDR3 length: 13 amino acids. CDR3 protein: CASSLDGQGGYTF.

This sequence joins TRBV7-9 and TRBJ2-2; TCRdb gives TRBD1 as the D gene, but with no DNA this cannot be confirmed. Germline CDR1 and CDR2: SEHNR and FQNEAQ (reference sequence). The CDR3 is 17 amino acids. The CDR3 sequence is CASSLTPGRPYTGELFF.

The rearrangement joins TRBV11-3 to TRBJ2-1; without DNA, the TCRdb call of TRBD2 cannot be checked. CDR1 and CDR2 (germline): SGHNT, YENEEA. This CDR3 comprises 15 residues. CDR3: CASSLGTRAHNEQFF.

The chain employs TRBV4-1 and TRBJ2-7; the TCRdb D gene call, TRBD1, has no DNA to confirm it. The CDR3 runs to 15 residues. In germline, CDR1 is MGHRA, CDR2 YSYEKL. The CDR3 sequence: CASSQIRDSPYEQYF.

The rearrangement links TRBV5-1 to TRBJ2-2; TCRdb selects TRBD2, and the lack of DNA leaves this call unchecked. CDR1 and CDR2 (germline): SGHRS, YFSETQ. The CDR3 is 19 residues long. This CDR3 is CASSTSGTSGRSNTGELFF. The full variable domain, completed using reference TRBV5-1 and TRBJ2-2, is KAGVTQTPRYLIKTRGQQVTLSCSPISGHRSVSWYQQTPGQGLQFLFEYFSETQRNKGNFPGRFSGRQFSNSRSEMNVSTLELGDSALYLCASSTSGTSGRSNTGELFFGEGSRLTVL.

The V call is TRBV5-5, the J call TRBJ2-7. From germline, CDR1 is SGHKS and CDR2 YYEKEE (reference sequence). The CDR3 loop spans 11 amino acids. The chain's CDR3 is CASSAGLEQYF.

The chain couples TRBV6-5 to TRBJ2-1; the D call of TRBD2 rests on TCRdb alone, since no DNA is present to check it. The germline CDR1 and CDR2 sequences are MNHEY and SVGAGI. The CDR3 consists of 15 residues. The CDR3 protein is CASSYGPSGSYEQFF.

The J gene is TRBJ2-3, the V gene TRBV20-1; TCRdb's D call, TRBD2, is unchecked because there is no DNA. CDR1 and CDR2 from the germline V gene are DFQATT and SNEGSKA (reference sequence). This CDR3 contains 16 residues. The CDR3 spells CSARLASGSITDTQYF.

This chain connects TRBV5-4 to TRBJ2-1; TCRdb's D call of TRBD2 is untestable without DNA. CDR1 and CDR2 (germline): SGHNT, YYREEE (reference sequence). CDR3 length equals 13 residues. CDR3 region: CASSRGLVDEQFF.

This chain joins TRBV12-3 or TRBV12-4 and TRBJ1-1; the D call from TCRdb, TRBD1, cannot be confirmed without DNA. CDR3 length equals 12 residues. The CDR3 spells CASSGQGTEAFF.

The genes are TRBV6-6 and TRBJ2-1; the D gene TCRdb calls, TRBD2, cannot be checked with no DNA. Germline V lookup: CDR1 MNHNY, CDR2 SVGAGI (reference sequence). The CDR3 spans 14 residues. The CDR3 here is CASSTGTIQNEQFF.

The chain uses TRBV5-1 and TRBJ1-2; the TCRdb D gene call, TRBD1, has no DNA to confirm it. CDR1 and CDR2 from the germline V gene are SGHRS and YFSETQ. CDR3 length equals 16 residues. The CDR3 reads CASSFRDRGADYGYTF.

Here the CDR3 reads CASSTTENTGELFF. This rearrangement joins TRBV12-3 or TRBV12-4 to TRBJ2-2; TCRdb reports TRBD1, a call that lacks DNA to check it against. The CDR3 runs 14 residues.

The chain couples TRBV7-2 to TRBJ2-3; the TRBD2 assignment by TCRdb is unverifiable without DNA. The CDR3 is 16 residues long. Per the germline V gene, CDR1 is SGHTA and CDR2 is FQGNSA. The CDR3 protein is CASSLAAGGLSDTQYF.

This rearrangement joins TRBV20-1 to TRBJ2-3; the TRBD2 assignment by TCRdb is unverifiable without DNA. The CDR3 is 13 residues long. The V gene's germline CDR1 is DFQATT and CDR2 SNEGSKA (reference sequence). The CDR3 spells CSAERDLEFTQYF.

The V and J genes are TRBV28 and TRBJ1-2; TCRdb's D call, TRBD1, is unchecked because there is no DNA. The CDR3 loop spans 13 amino acids. Germline V CDR1 and CDR2: MDHEN, SYDVKM. The CDR3 protein is CASSGGTGLGYTF.

The chain employs TRBV14 and TRBJ2-4. Germline CDR1 is SGHDN and CDR2 is FVKESK. The CDR3 has 17 residues. CDR3 sequence: CASSQDSHNLAKNIQYF.

V gene TRBV9 combines with J gene TRBJ1-3. CDR1 is SGDLS, CDR2 YYNGEE, per germline. This CDR3 region has 15 residues. CDR3: CASSVSGISGNTIYF.